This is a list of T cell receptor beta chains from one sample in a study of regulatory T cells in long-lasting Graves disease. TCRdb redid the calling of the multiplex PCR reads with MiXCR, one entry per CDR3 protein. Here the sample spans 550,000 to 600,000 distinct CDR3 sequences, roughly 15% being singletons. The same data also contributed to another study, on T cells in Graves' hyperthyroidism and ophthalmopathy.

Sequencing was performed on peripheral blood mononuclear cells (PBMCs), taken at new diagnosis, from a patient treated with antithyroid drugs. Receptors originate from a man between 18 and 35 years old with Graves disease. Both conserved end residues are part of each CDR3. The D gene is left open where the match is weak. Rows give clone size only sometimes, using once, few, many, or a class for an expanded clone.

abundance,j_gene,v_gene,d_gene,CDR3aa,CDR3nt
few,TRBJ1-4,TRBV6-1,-,CASSENREINEKLFF,TGTGCCAGCAGTGAAAACAGGGAAATTAATGAAAAACTGTTTTTT
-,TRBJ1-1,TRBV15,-,CATSRVLGGPTGAFF,TGTGCCACCAGCAGAGTTTTGGGAGGGCCGACTGGAGCTTTCTTT
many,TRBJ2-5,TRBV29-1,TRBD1,CSVRQGQETQYF,TGCAGCGTTCGACAGGGCCAAGAGACCCAGTACTTC
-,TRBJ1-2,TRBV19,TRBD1,CASSVLWTGGAEYGYTF,TGTGCCAGTAGTGTCCTTTGGACAGGGGGCGCAGAGTATGGCTACACCTTC
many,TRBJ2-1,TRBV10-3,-,CAIKEGGEQFF,TGTGCCATCAAAGAAGGAGGGGAGCAGTTCTTC
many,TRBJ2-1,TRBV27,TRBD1,CASSLWDRGSAYNEQFF,TGTGCCAGCAGTTTATGGGACAGGGGGTCGGCGTACAATGAGCAGTTCTTC
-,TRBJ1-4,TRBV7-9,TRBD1,CASSFLDRDENEKLFF,TGTGCCAGCAGCTTCCTGGACAGGGATGAAAATGAAAAACTGTTTTTT
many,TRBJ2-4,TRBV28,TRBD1,CASSRTGGGKNIQYF,TGTGCCAGCAGTAGGACAGGGGGAGGCAAAAACATTCAGTACTTC
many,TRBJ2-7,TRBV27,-,CATVGNYEQYF,TGTGCCACCGTTGGAAACTACGAGCAGTACTTC
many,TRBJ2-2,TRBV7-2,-,CASSLGRGIGELFF,TGTGCCAGCAGCTTAGGAAGAGGGATCGGGGAGCTGTTTTTT
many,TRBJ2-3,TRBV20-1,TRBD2,CSARLALGTDTQYF,TGCAGTGCTCGACTAGCGTTGGGCACAGATACGCAGTATTTT
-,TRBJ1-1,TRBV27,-,CASRRAGMNTEAFF,TGTGCCAGCCGGAGGGCCGGGATGAACACTGAAGCTTTCTTT
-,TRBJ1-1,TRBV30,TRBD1,CAWSVQTGAPSTEAFF,TGTGCCTGGAGTGTCCAGACAGGGGCCCCTAGCACTGAAGCTTTCTTT
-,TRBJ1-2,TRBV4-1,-,CASSQDRGVNGYTF,TGCGCCAGCAGCCAAGATCGAGGGGTTAATGGCTACACCTTC
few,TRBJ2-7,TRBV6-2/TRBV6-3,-,CASRTSGESAEQYF,TGTGCCAGCAGAACCTCCGGAGAGAGTGCCGAGCAGTACTTC
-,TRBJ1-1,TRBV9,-,CASSVTGRVATEAFF,TGTGCCAGCAGCGTGACTGGACGGGTTGCCACTGAAGCTTTCTTT
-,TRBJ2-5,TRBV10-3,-,CAISDRVAETQYF,TGTGCCATCAGTGACAGGGTCGCGGAGACCCAGTACTTC
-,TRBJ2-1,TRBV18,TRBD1,CASSLGTGRYYNEQFF,TGTGCCAGCTCACTCGGGACAGGGAGGTACTACAATGAGCAGTTCTTC
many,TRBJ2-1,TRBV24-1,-,CATSHDTVNEQFF,TGTGCCACCAGCCATGATACAGTGAATGAGCAGTTCTTC
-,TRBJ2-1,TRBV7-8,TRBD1,CASKGAAFYNEQFF,TGTGCCAGCAAGGGGGCCGCGTTTTACAATGAGCAGTTCTTC
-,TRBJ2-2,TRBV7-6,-,CASSTYGIDGELFF,TGTGCCAGCAGCACATACGGTATCGACGGGGAGCTGTTTTTT
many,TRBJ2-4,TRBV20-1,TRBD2,CSARDRASGMRGLAKNIQYF,TGCAGTGCTAGAGATCGGGCTAGCGGGATGAGAGGGCTAGCCAAAAACATTCAGTACTTC
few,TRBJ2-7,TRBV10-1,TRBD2,CASSDSAGVGEQYF,TGCGCCAGCAGCGATTCAGCGGGAGTGGGCGAGCAGTACTTC
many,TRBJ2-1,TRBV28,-,CASSLRRQFF,TGTGCCAGCAGTTTACGGAGGCAGTTCTTC
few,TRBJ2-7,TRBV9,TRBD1,CASSVDGDSRYEQYF,TGTGCCAGCAGCGTAGACGGGGACAGCCGCTACGAGCAGTACTTC
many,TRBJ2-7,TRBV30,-,CAWSVSQGVAARAYEQYF,TGTGCCTGGAGTGTAAGTCAAGGTGTGGCCGCGCGCGCCTACGAGCAGTACTTC
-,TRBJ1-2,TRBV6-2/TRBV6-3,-,CASSERGTYGYTF,TGTGCCAGCAGTGAAAGGGGTACCTATGGCTACACCTTC
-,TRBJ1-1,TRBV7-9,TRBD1,CASTSLGTAEAFF,TGTGCCAGCACTTCACTCGGGACAGCAGAAGCTTTCTTT
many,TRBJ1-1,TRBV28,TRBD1,CASSSPGQTTFPFF,TGTGCCAGCAGTTCTCCGGGACAGACTACATTTCCTTTCTTT
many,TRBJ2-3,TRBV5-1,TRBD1,CASSLRDRGTDTQYF,TGCGCCAGCAGCTTGAGGGACAGGGGCACAGATACGCAGTATTTT
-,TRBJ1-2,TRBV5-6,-,CASSHTENYGYTF,TGTGCCAGCAGCCATACAGAGAACTATGGCTACACCTTC
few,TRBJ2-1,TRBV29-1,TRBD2,CSVWGDSGLNEQFF,TGCAGCGTTTGGGGGGATAGCGGGCTCAATGAGCAGTTCTTC
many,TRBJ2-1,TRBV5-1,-,CASSLAVGGVVNEQFF,TGCGCCAGCAGCTTGGCCGTGGGAGGAGTGGTGAATGAGCAGTTCTTC
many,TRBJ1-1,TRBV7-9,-,CASSKLRDTEAFF,TGTGCCAGCAGCAAATTGCGGGACACTGAAGCTTTCTTT
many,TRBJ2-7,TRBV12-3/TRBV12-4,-,CASSPGGPYEQYF,TGTGCCAGCAGTCCAGGGGGGCCTTACGAGCAGTACTTC
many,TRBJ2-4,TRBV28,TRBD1,CASRQDRVGLGKNIQYF,TGTGCCAGCAGGCAGGACAGGGTAGGATTGGGCAAAAACATTCAGTACTTC
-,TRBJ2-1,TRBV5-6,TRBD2,CASSLAGLAAGNEQFF,TGTGCCAGCAGCTTGGCGGGACTAGCCGCAGGAAATGAGCAGTTCTTC
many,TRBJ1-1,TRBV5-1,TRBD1,CASSLSGQPNTEAFF,TGCGCCAGCAGCTTGTCGGGACAGCCAAACACTGAAGCTTTCTTT
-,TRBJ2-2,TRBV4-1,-,CASSQYSGNTGELFF,TGCGCCAGCAGCCAGTATAGCGGGAACACCGGGGAGCTGTTTTTT
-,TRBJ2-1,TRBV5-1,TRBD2,CASSLYSSGGSGGEQFF,TGCGCCAGCAGCCTTTACTCTAGCGGAGGTTCCGGGGGTGAGCAGTTCTTC
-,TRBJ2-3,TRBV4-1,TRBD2,CASSQVAGGNQDTQYF,TGCGCCAGCAGCCAAGTAGCGGGAGGGAATCAAGATACGCAGTATTTT
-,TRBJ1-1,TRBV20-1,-,CSAGFNRRLNTEAFF,TGCAGTGCGGGGTTTAACAGGAGATTGAACACTGAAGCTTTCTTT
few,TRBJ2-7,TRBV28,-,CASSLGGYEQHF,TGTGCCAGCAGTTTGGGTGGCTACGAGCAGCACTTC
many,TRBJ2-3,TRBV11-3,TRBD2,CASSERTSGSTDTQYF,TGTGCCAGCAGCGAACGGACTAGCGGGAGCACAGATACGCAGTATTTT
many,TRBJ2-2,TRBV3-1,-,CASSQGVNTGELFF,TGTGCCAGCAGCCAGGGGGTGAACACCGGGGAGCTGTTTTTT
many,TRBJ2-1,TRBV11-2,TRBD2,CASSLWASGSSYNEQFF,TGTGCCAGCAGCTTATGGGCTAGCGGGAGCTCCTACAATGAGCAGTTCTTC
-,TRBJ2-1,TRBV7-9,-,CASSPPSRNEQFF,TGTGCCAGCAGCCCCCCGAGTCGCAATGAGCAGTTCTTC
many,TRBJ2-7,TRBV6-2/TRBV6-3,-,CASSFRDGSYEQYF,TGTGCCAGCAGTTTTAGGGACGGTTCCTACGAGCAGTACTTC
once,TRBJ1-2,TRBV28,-,CATSGSALYGYAF,TGTGCCACCAGTGGTTCGGCGCTCTATGGCTACGCCTTC